The present T cell receptor (beta chain) was sequenced within a study of T cells in Graves' hyperthyroidism and ophthalmopathy. Study-wide context: The blood sample was taken at first diagnosis, before treatment began. Study outcomes and limitations: Appearing also in blood were most of the thyroid clonotypes expanded above 0.001.

From RNA transcripts, TCR beta CDR3 regions were amplified. First-round RT-PCR with HTBI primers amplified the TCR CDR3 region. TCRdb called the multiplex PCR reads again in MiXCR, with one record for every CDR3 protein. The sample consists of fewer than 600,000 distinct CDR3 sequences, about 15% of them appearing once. The sample holds many counts of this clonotype. No antigen is known for it. The germline gives CDR1 SGHRS, CDR2 YFSETQ. CDR3 length: 18 amino acids. Trimming took 3 bases from V and 3 from J; bases not matched to a gene: 16. The chain employs TRBV5-1 and TRBJ2-3; 7 nucleotides agree with TRBD2. The TCR originated in a woman between 18 and 30 years old with Graves' hyperthyroidism. Source material: blood. The CDR3 reads CASSSGRYSGIGTDTQYF. The CDR3 DNA is TGCGCCAGCAGCTCAGGTCGGTACAGCGGGATTGGTACAGATACGCAGTATTTT. The variable domain in full, completed from reference TRBV5-1 and TRBJ2-3, reads KAGVTQTPRYLIKTRGQQVTLSCSPISGHRSVSWYQQTPGQGLQFLFEYFSETQRNKGNFPGRFSGRQFSNSRSEMNVSTLELGDSALYLCASSSGRYSGIGTDTQYFGPGTRLTVL.